The TCR beta chain under discussion was sequenced for a study of shared clonotypes between healthy human individuals. Whole-study results and caveats: Non-shared clonotypes had lower generation probabilities than clonotypes shared by all four sorted-subset donors. Naive subsets, compared against memory subsets, generally had larger estimated richness values.

Concerning this clone itself: Its antigen is as yet unknown.

Naivety among CD8 cells was defined by CD45RO negativity and positive CCR7 selection, thereby excluding terminally differentiated effector memory CD45RA+ cells. Donors were healthy HIV-negative adults without recently reported acute infections or vaccinations. Method: immunoSEQ multiplex PCR; TCRdb's copy keeps in-frame clones and lacks some. This sample has over 2 million clones, with approximately 95% found just once. This TCR was recovered from a man aged 18 to 29 in good health. Sequencing was carried out using naive CD8+ T cells sorted from blood.

This CDR3 is CASSQMTQRDEQFF. CDR3 sequence (DNA): TGCGCCAGCAGCCAAATGACCCAACGGGATGAGCAGTTCTTC. The gene calls are TRBV4-1 and TRBJ2-1, with D unclear. Per the germline V gene, CDR1 is MGHRA and CDR2 is YSYEKL. Trimming took 2 bases from V and 8 from J, leaving 13 bases between them. The CDR3 extends over 14 amino acids.